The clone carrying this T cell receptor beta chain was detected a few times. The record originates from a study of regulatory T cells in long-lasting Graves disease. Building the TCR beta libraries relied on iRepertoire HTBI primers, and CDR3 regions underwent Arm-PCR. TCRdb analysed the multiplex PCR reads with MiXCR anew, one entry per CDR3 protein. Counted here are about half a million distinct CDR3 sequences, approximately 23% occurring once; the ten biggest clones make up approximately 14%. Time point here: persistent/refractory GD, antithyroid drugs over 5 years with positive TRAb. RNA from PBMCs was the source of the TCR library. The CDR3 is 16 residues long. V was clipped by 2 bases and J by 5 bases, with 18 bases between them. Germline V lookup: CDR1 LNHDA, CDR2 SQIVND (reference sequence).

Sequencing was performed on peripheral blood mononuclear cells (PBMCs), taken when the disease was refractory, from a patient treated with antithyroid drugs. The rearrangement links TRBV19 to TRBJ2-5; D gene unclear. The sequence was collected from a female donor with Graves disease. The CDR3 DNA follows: TGTGCCAGTAGTATAAATGCAGGACCACCGTGGGAGACCCAGTACTTC. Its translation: CASSINAGPPWETQYF. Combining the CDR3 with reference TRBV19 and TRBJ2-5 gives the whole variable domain DGGITQSPKYLFRKEGQNVTLSCEQNLNHDAMYWYRQDPGQGLRLIYYSQIVNDFQKGDIAEGYSVSREKKESFPLTVTSAQKNPTAFYLCASSINAGPPWETQYFGPGTRLLVL.